This T cell receptor beta chain was sequenced during a study of T cells in Graves' hyperthyroidism and ophthalmopathy. About 10 ml of fresh peripheral blood supplied the PBMCs. This clonotype turned up a few times. Its target is not known. TCR beta CDR3 sequences were amplified from RNA transcripts. First-round RT-PCR with HTBI primers amplified the TCR CDR3 region. One entry per CDR3 protein results from TCRdb running MiXCR on the multiplex PCR reads. The sample carries about 590,000 distinct CDR3 sequences, over 12% recorded once. Study conclusions and caveats: The blood repertoire included most of the expanded thyroid clonotypes above 0.001.

The CDR3 is made up of 16 amino acids. V lost 2 bases and J 7 bases, leaving 15 bases between the germline ends. Germline CDR1 reads MGHRA; CDR2 reads YSYEKL. This chain connects TRBV4-1 to TRBJ1-6; D call uncertain. This clonotype was sampled from a woman younger than 30 with Graves' ophthalmopathy. The sample consisted of blood. Written as DNA, the CDR3 is TGCGCCAGCAGCCAACCGGTGAAAGGGAGAAATTCACCCCTCCACTTT. Protein product: CASSQPVKGRNSPLHF.